This entry lists 14 T cell receptor beta chains sequenced from one sample in a study of T cells in Graves' hyperthyroidism and ophthalmopathy. Amplification of TCR beta CDR3 regions was performed using RNA transcripts as template. During a first-round RT-PCR of the TCR CDR3, the HTBI primer set was used. TCRdb recomputed calls from the multiplex PCR reads with MiXCR, one row per CDR3 protein. The table includes a few hundred thousand distinct CDR3 sequences, about 15% detected once. The sample was blood. The receptors shown here come from a woman aged 30 to 39 with Graves' hyperthyroidism.

The chain is built from TRBV5-1 and TRBJ2-1; 10 bases agree with TRBD2. CDR1 is SGHRS and CDR2 is YFSETQ in the germline V gene. The length of the CDR3 is 15 residues. V trimming: 4 bases; J trimming: 5 bases; junction bases outside the gene matches: 6. The CDR3 loop reads CASSPGTSVNNEQFF. The CDR3 coding sequence is TGCGCCAGCAGCCCCGGGACTAGCGTCAACAATGAGCAGTTCTTC.

In this sample, this clonotype turned up a few times. The chain recombines TRBV4-2 with TRBJ2-2, with TRBD2 matching 9 bases. V dropped 4 bases and J dropped 1; count of bases not matched to a gene: 4. This CDR3 spans 16 amino acids. Germline V gene lookup returns CDR1 LGHNA and CDR2 YNFKEQ. The CDR3 region has the DNA TGTGCCAGCAGCCGGGGCGGGAGGGGGAACACCGGGGAGCTGTTTTTT. Its protein product is CASSRGGRGNTGELFF.

V is TRBV3-1 and J is TRBJ2-7; 7 bases agree with TRBD1. Germline V gene data show CDR1 as LGHDT and CDR2 as YNNKEL (reference sequence). CDR3 length equals 19 residues. J lost 3 bases, V lost 4 bases, and 21 bases had no gene match. This chain's CDR3 is CASSPSSRDSVKFRYEQYF. For the CDR3, the DNA is TGTGCCAGCAGCCCCTCCTCCCGGGACAGCGTAAAATTCCGCTACGAGCAGTACTTC.

This clonotype was detected only a few times. The V and J genes are TRBV15 and TRBJ1-4; D is uncertain. CDR1 is LNHNV and CDR2 is YYDKDF in the germline V gene (reference sequence). The length of the CDR3 is 16 residues. Trimming took 0 bases from V and 0 from J, leaving 8 bases between them. CDR3 coding DNA: TGTGCCACCAGCAGAGATAGGACCGCAACTAATGAAAAACTGTTTTTT. Amino acid sequence: CATSRDRTATNEKLFF.

This clonotype was seen many times. The chain combines TRBV18 with TRBJ2-1; no clear D. In germline, CDR1 is KGHSH, CDR2 LQKENI. The CDR3 is 14 amino acids. The ends were cut back, 1 base at V and 8 bases at J, with 12 bases in the middle. The chain's CDR3 is CASSPRLTADEQFF. The DNA of the CDR3 is TGTGCCAGCTCACCACGGCTCACCGCAGATGAGCAGTTCTTC.

There are a few counts of this clonotype. V is TRBV6-4 and J is TRBJ1-6, with D hard to call. With 0 bases removed from V and 0 bases from J, the gap between germline ends came to 15 bases. Germline V lookup: CDR1 MRHNA, CDR2 SNTAGT. The CDR3 runs 19 residues. CDR3 amino acids: CASSDSIPRASSYNSPLHF. The CDR3 DNA is TGTGCCAGCAGTGACTCGATTCCAAGGGCAAGCTCCTATAATTCACCCCTCCACTTT.

The chain carries TRBV15 and TRBJ2-3; TRBD2 matches 8 bases. The germline gives CDR1 LNHNV, CDR2 YYDKDF (reference sequence). CDR3 length equals 16 residues. With V trimmed by 2 bases and J by 3 bases, 7 bases remained unmatched. As DNA, the CDR3 is TGTGCCACCAGCAGAAGAATAGCGGGACTGACAGATACGCAGTATTTT. Encoded protein: CATSRRIAGLTDTQYF.

This clonotype showed up just a few times. The V and J genes are TRBV20-1 and TRBJ2-1, with a tentative D call TRBD1 (6 bases). The V gene lost 0 bases and the J gene lost 2 bases, with 11 bases spanning the gap. The CDR3 is 15 amino acids. Germline CDR1 reads DFQATT; CDR2 reads SNEGSKA (reference sequence). The CDR3 nucleotides are TGCAGTGCTAGAGATGCGGACAGCCCCTACAATGAGCAGTTCTTC. Translation: CSARDADSPYNEQFF.

This clonotype was detected many times. CDR3 sequence reads: CASSEYVGGEQYF. The CDR3 DNA is TGTGCCAGCAGTGAGTACGTAGGAGGCGAGCAGTACTTC. This chain connects TRBV6-1 to TRBJ2-7; a possible D gene is TRBD2 (5 bases). Deletions cut 3 bases from V and 6 bases from J, with 12 bases between. CDR3 length: 13 amino acids. The germline V gene encodes CDR1 MNHNS and CDR2 SASEGT.

At least ten counts were recorded for this clonotype. The chain links TRBV7-9 to TRBJ2-7; 7 bases agree with TRBD1. Germline V gene data show CDR1 as SEHNR and CDR2 as FQNEAQ (reference sequence). J lost 6 bases, V lost 5 bases, and 7 bases had no gene match. The CDR3 runs 13 residues. CDR3 loop: CASSTTAGGEQYF. The CDR3 DNA reads as TGTGCCAGCAGCACCACGGCAGGGGGCGAGCAGTACTTC.

This clonotype was seen only a few times. The CDR3 DNA sequence: TGTGCCACCAGAGAAAGGGACAGGGGTTACGCCGGGGAGCTGTTTTTT. It specifies CATRERDRGYAGELFF. This chain uses TRBV15 with TRBJ2-2; 10 nucleotides match TRBD1. The germline gives CDR1 LNHNV, CDR2 YYDKDF (reference sequence). The CDR3 is 16 residues long. With 6 bases clipped from V and 6 bases from J, the junction kept 10 bases outside the gene matches.

This CDR3 reads CASSLIGNPGYTF. The DNA for the CDR3 is TGTGCCAGCAGTTTAATCGGCAATCCTGGCTACACCTTC. The J gene is TRBJ1-2, the V gene TRBV12-3 or TRBV12-4; D unclear. The CDR3 sequence is 13 residues long. With 2 bases removed from V and 7 bases from J, the gap between germline ends came to 11 bases.

The rearrangement links TRBV7-4 to TRBJ2-2, with 10 nucleotides matching TRBD2. The ends lost 3 bases at V and 1 base at J; junction bases unmatched: 14. The CDR3 runs to 20 residues. Germline CDR1 and CDR2: SGHVT and SQSDAQ. The CDR3 DNA follows: TGTGCCAGCAGCTTCCCAGGTCGAGCGGGAGGGCCCGGGAACACCGGGGAGCTGTTTTTT. This encodes CASSFPGRAGGPGNTGELFF.

The rearrangement links TRBV5-1 to TRBJ2-2, with 7 positions matching TRBD1. CDR3 length: 16 residues. Germline CDR1 is SGHRS and CDR2 is YFSETQ. The V and J ends lost 3 bases and 3 bases, in that order; junction bases with no gene match: 8. The CDR3 is CASSSGQFPDTGELFF. As DNA, the CDR3 is TGCGCCAGCAGCTCGGGACAGTTTCCGGACACCGGGGAGCTGTTTTTT.